This TCR beta chain comes out of a study of T cells after yellow fever vaccination. Overall study results and limits: Repertoires sorted by FACS could include abundant clonotypes that are contaminants from the bulk population. Once the booster was given, most primary-vaccination clones reappeared, at approximately 97% for CD4 and approximately 88% for CD8.

At least ten counts were recorded for this clonotype. A process of 5'RACE template switching, which added a universal primer site and UMIs, was used to make TCR cDNA. TCRdb itself ran the 5' RACE reads through MiXCR, one entry per CDR3 protein. Counted here are over 25,000 distinct CDR3 sequences, roughly a tenth occurring once; the ten biggest clones make up less than 15%. V was shortened by 0 bases and J by 8 bases, with 13 bases between the two germline ends. CDR1 is SGHTA, CDR2 FQGNSA, per germline. The CDR3 contains 15 residues. The rearrangement uses TRBV7-2 and TRBJ2-2, with D tentatively TRBD2 (6 bases). The clonotype comes from a man aged 18 to 29 who received the YFV17D yellow fever vaccine. The sequenced sample was PBMCs, either bulk or a sorted T-cell subset (CD4+, CD8+, memory, or dextramer-sorted; not recorded which), obtained around 14 days after the first yellow fever vaccination. CDR3 amino acids: CASSLAGRGAGELFF. In DNA form, the CDR3 reads TGTGCCAGCAGCTTAGCCGGGCGGGGAGCAGGGGAGCTGTTTTTT.